Below, one TCR beta chain is given with its context. The target antigen is unknown. These data originate in a study of T-cell reconstitution after alpha-beta-depleted transplantation in children. TCRbeta library preparation incorporated unique molecular identifiers. TCRdb re-called the PCR reads through MiXCR, storing one row per CDR3 protein. The data show a few hundred thousand distinct CDR3 sequences, with more than 20% seen just once and 4% to 5.5% held by the top ten. Study findings and constraints: Reportedly, only several hundred clones from non-depleted graft cells drove alpha-beta T-cell counts at about two months. There were some patients whose high TCRbeta diversity at day 60 came from surviving recipient T cells and thymic progenitors. At one year after transplant, newly produced T cells mostly accounted for T-cell counts and diversity.

With V trimmed by 6 bases and J by 8 bases, 9 bases remained unmatched. The germline gives CDR1 MDHEN, CDR2 SYDVKM. The CDR3 runs to 14 residues. The sequences come from PBMCs, mostly from graft donor cells, collected 360 days after TCRalphabeta/CD19-depleted stem cell transplant. The clonotype originates from a female patient aged 2-9 years who had a stem cell transplant for congenital amegakaryocytic thrombocytopenia, so the T cells may come from the graft donor. The rearrangement uses TRBV28 and TRBJ2-4; TRBD2 aligns across 8 bases. CDR3 DNA sequence: TGTGCCAGCAGGGGAGGCGGGAGGTGGTACATTCAGTACTTC. Translating it yields CASRGGGRWYIQYF.